The rows below give T cell receptor beta chains drawn from one sample of a study of cytomegalovirus exposure and HLA in healthy donors. Clones were sequenced by immunoSEQ multiplex PCR, and TCRdb holds only the in-frame ones, with some missing. The sample holds around 200,000 clones. Sequencing was carried out using PBMCs. The receptors come from a woman under 30 in good health and CMV-seropositive. Both conserved end residues are part of each CDR3. A D gene is named only where the DNA matches it firmly.

>.|TRBV11-1|TRBJ1-4|14
TGTGCCAGCAGCTTAACGGTTCCTAATGAAAAACTGTTTTTT
CASSLTVPNEKLFF
>.|TRBV4-3|TRBJ2-3|15
TGCGCCAGCAGCATAAATCAGGAACCAATGGATACGCAGTATTTT
CASSINQEPMDTQYF
>TRBD1|TRBV6-1|TRBJ2-7|14
TGTGCCAGCAGCTTGACAGGGGGAGGGTCCGAGCAGTACTTC
CASSLTGGGSEQYF
>.|TRBV12-5|TRBJ2-7|15
TGTGCTAGTGGTTTGGGAACTAGGAGCGCCTACGAGCAGTACTTC
CASGLGTRSAYEQYF
>TRBD2|TRBV9|TRBJ2-2|16
TGTGCCAGCAGCGCTGGGACTAGCGGATACACCGGGGAGCTGTTTTTT
CASSAGTSGYTGELFF
>TRBD1|TRBV5-1|TRBJ1-1|16
TGCGCCAGCAGCTTGGACTCGACAGGGGCATACACTGAAGCTTTCTTT
CASSLDSTGAYTEAFF
>TRBD1|TRBV6-1|TRBJ2-7|13
TGTGCCAGCAGTGAGGGACAGAACTACGAGCAGTACTTC
CASSEGQNYEQYF
>TRBD2|TRBV7-3|TRBJ2-7|17
TGTGCCAGCAGCTTAGGGACTAGCGGGGGGGCTAGCTACGAGCAGTACTTC
CASSLGTSGGASYEQYF
>.|TRBV18|TRBJ2-1|13
TGTGCCAGCTCTCCCGGACAAACCATAGAGCAGTTCTTC
CASSPGQTIEQFF
>TRBD2|TRBV10-1|TRBJ2-5|15
TGCGCCAGCAGTGTCCGACTAGCGGGGATCACGGCCCAGTACTTC
CASSVRLAGITAQYF
>TRBD2|TRBV7-6|TRBJ2-1|14
TGTGCCAGCAGCCCCCAGCGGGGGGACAATGAGCAGTTCTTC
CASSPQRGDNEQFF
>.|TRBV11-3|TRBJ2-7|12
TGTGCCAGCTCGGCGGCCTCCTACGAGCAGTACTTC
CASSAASYEQYF
>TRBD1|TRBV7-9|TRBJ2-7|14
TGTGCCAGCAGCCTCGGACAGGGAAACTACGAGCAGTACTTC
CASSLGQGNYEQYF
>.|TRBV5-6|TRBJ1-5|12
TGTGCCAGCAGCTTGGGTGAGCAGCCCCAGCATTTT
CASSLGEQPQHF
>.|TRBV5-1|TRBJ1-1|16
TGCGCCAGCAGCGAAATACAGGGAGCAAGAAACACTGAAGCTTTCTTT
CASSEIQGARNTEAFF
>TRBD1|TRBV30|TRBJ2-7|14
TGTGCCTCTTTGGACAGGGGGCGTTCCTACGAGCAGTACTTC
CASLDRGRSYEQYF
>TRBD2|TRBV25-1|TRBJ2-1|18
TGTGCCAGCAGTGAATGGGGGACTAGCGGGGATGGATACAATGAGCAGTTCTTC
CASSEWGTSGDGYNEQFF
>.|TRBV30|TRBJ2-3|13
TGTGCCCGCGGGCACACAACTTTAGGGACGCAGTATTTT
CARGHTTLGTQYF
>TRBD1|TRBV5-5|TRBJ1-2|13
TGTGCCAGCAGTTCGACAGGGGTGAATGGCTACACCTTC
CASSSTGVNGYTF
>.|TRBV6-5|TRBJ2-1|13
TGTGCCAGCAGTTACTCAAGTCCCGGTGAGCAGTTCTTC
CASSYSSPGEQFF
>.|TRBV30|TRBJ1-3|14
TGTGCCTGGAGCGGGATCTTCTCTGGAAACACCATATATTTT
CAWSGIFSGNTIYF
>TRBD1|TRBV28|TRBJ1-3|16
TGTGCCAGCGGAACGCCGACAGGGGGCGCGCGAAACACCATATATTTT
CASGTPTGGARNTIYF
>.|TRBV9|TRBJ1-6|15
TGTGCCAGCAGCGTAGTGGAGGGGCCTAATTCACCCCTCCACTTT
CASSVVEGPNSPLHF
>TRBD1|TRBV5-1|TRBJ1-1|14
TGCGCCAGCAGCCCGGACAGGGGGAACACTGAAGCTTTCTTT
CASSPDRGNTEAFF
>.|TRBV7-6|TRBJ2-7|15
TGTGCCAGCAGCCAAACACCGGGGGATTCCTACGAGCAGTACTTC
CASSQTPGDSYEQYF
>.|TRBV7-6|TRBJ2-1|13
TGTGCCTCCGCAACGAGCTCCTACAATGAGCAGTTCTTC
CASATSSYNEQFF
>TRBD1|TRBV5-1|TRBJ1-1|13
TGCGCCAGCAGCCTCGACAGGGTGGATGAAGCTTTCTTT
CASSLDRVDEAFF
>.|TRBV11-3|TRBJ2-2|14
TGTGCCAGCAGCTCTAGCCTAGAGTCCGGGGAGCTGTTTTTT
CASSSSLESGELFF
>TRBD1|TRBV7-9|TRBJ1-4|15
TGTGCCAGCACCACTGGACAGGGGGGTAATGAAAAACTGTTTTTT
CASTTGQGGNEKLFF
>.|TRBV4-1|TRBJ2-7|16
TGCGCCAGCAGCCAAGGTTATGCGGGGTCTGCCTACGAGCAGTACTTC
CASSQGYAGSAYEQYF
>TRBD1|TRBV15|TRBJ2-5|16
TGTGCCACCAGCAGGTCCAGGCAGGGGGCTGGGGAGACCCAGTACTTC
CATSRSRQGAGETQYF
>TRBD2|TRBV4-1|TRBJ2-2|15
TGCGCCAGCAGCCAACGCCGGGGGGGCCTCGGGGAGCTGTTTTTT
CASSQRRGGLGELFF
>.|TRBV20-1|TRBJ2-5|10
TGCAGTGCTCGTCAAGAGACCCAGTACTTC
CSARQETQYF
>TRBD1|TRBV16|TRBJ1-2|16
TGTGCCAGCAGCCAATCTTCGCCGACAGGGAGGTATGGCTACACCTTC
CASSQSSPTGRYGYTF
>.|TRBV18|TRBJ2-1|14
TGTGCCAGCTCACCACGGGTACAGGGTGTTGAGCAGTTCTTC
CASSPRVQGVEQFF
>.|TRBV7-9|TRBJ1-1|13
TGTGCCAGCAGCTGGGGGGGAGACACTGAAGCTTTCTTT
CASSWGGDTEAFF
>TRBD1|TRBV7-2|TRBJ1-1|15
TGTGCCAGCAGCCTCGCGGGACAGGGAACCGCTGAAGCTTTCTTT
CASSLAGQGTAEAFF
>TRBD1|TRBV10-3|TRBJ2-5|16
TGTGCCATCAGTGCACAGGGGGAAACATACCAAGAGACCCAGTACTTC
CAISAQGETYQETQYF
>TRBD2|TRBV30|TRBJ2-5|13
TGTGCCTGGAGGGCTAGCGGGAGCGGAACCCAGTACTTC
CAWRASGSGTQYF
>TRBD2|TRBV6-1|TRBJ2-7|13
TGTGCCAGCACCACGGGGGGGACCTACGAGCAGTACTTC
CASTTGGTYEQYF
>TRBD2|TRBV9|TRBJ2-7|15
TGTGCCAGCAGCGAGCGGACTAGCCCCCCCATCGAGCAGTACTTC
CASSERTSPPIEQYF
>.|TRBV5-1|TRBJ2-3|14
TGCGCCAGCAGCTCAGGGGCAGGATCGGATACGCAGTATTTT
CASSSGAGSDTQYF